These 23 T cell receptor beta chains came from one sample sequenced in a study of radiotherapy plus CTLA-4 blockade in lung cancer. Measured with immunoSEQ multiplex PCR; TCRdb has only the in-frame clones, and not every one. The sample contains fewer than 55,000 clones, roughly 81% of which appear only once. The sequencing used peripheral blood, collected from a patient treated with radiotherapy plus ipilimumab. The receptors originated from a human donor with non-small cell lung cancer whose response to radiotherapy plus ipilimumab could not be evaluated.

In DNA, the CDR3 is TGTGCCAGCAGCTTACTCGCCTACAATGAGCAGTTCTTC. Encoded protein: CASSLLAYNEQFF. The chain combines TRBV7-2 with TRBJ2-1; no firm D call. In germline, CDR1 is SGHTA, CDR2 FQGNSA. The CDR3 runs to 13 residues. V lost 2 bases to trimming and J lost 2 bases, with 4 bases between them.

Here the CDR3 reads CASSLTGRPGETQYF. CDR3 DNA: TGTGCCAGCAGTCTGACAGGCCGCCCAGGAGAGACCCAGTACTTC. The chain combines TRBV27 with TRBJ2-5, with a weak D call TRBD1 (6 bases). Germline CDR1 and CDR2: MNHEY and SMNVEV (reference sequence). With 5 bases removed from V and 4 bases from J, the gap between germline ends came to 17 bases. The CDR3 runs to 15 residues.

The CDR3 DNA reads TGTGCCAGCAGCGTAGAGTTCCTAGCGGGAGCCAATGAGCAGTTCTTC. Translated: CASSVEFLAGANEQFF. V usage is TRBV9 and J usage is TRBJ2-1, with 10 nucleotides matching TRBD2. This CDR3 has 16 residues. CDR1 and CDR2 (germline): SGDLS, YYNGEE. J was trimmed by 6 bases and V by 0 bases; bases with no gene match: 6. Variable domain in full (rest from reference TRBV9 and TRBJ2-1): DSGVTQTPKHLITATGQRVTLRCSPRSGDLSVYWYQQSLDQGLQFLIQYYNGEERAKGNILERFSAQQFPDLHSELNLSSLELGDSALYFCASSVEFLAGANEQFFGPGTRLTVL.

The CDR3 here is CASSLELAGNYEQYF. In DNA form, the CDR3 reads TGTGCCAGCAGCCTGGAGCTAGCGGGAAACTACGAGCAGTACTTC. J is TRBJ2-5 and V is TRBV5-4; TRBD2 matches at 9 bases. TRBJ2-7 explains the end of the DNA better; the J call may be wrong. The CDR3 is 15 amino acids. Germline V gene lookup returns CDR1 SGHNT and CDR2 YYREEE (reference sequence).

The chain has TRBV7-2 and TRBJ2-5; D gene unclear. The CDR3 runs 14 residues. CDR1 and CDR2 (germline): SGHTA, FQGNSA. V shed 0 bases and J shed 3 bases, with 8 bases lying between them. CDR3 amino acids: CASSLAITEETQYF. The DNA for the CDR3 is TGTGCCAGCAGCTTAGCGATCACGGAAGAGACCCAGTACTTC. The whole variable domain, filled in from reference TRBV7-2 and TRBJ2-5, reads GAGVSQSPSNKVTEKGKDVELRCDPISGHTALYWYRQSLGQGLEFLIYFQGNSAPDKSGLPSDRFSAERTGGSVSTLTIQRTQQEDSAVYLCASSLAITEETQYFGPGTRLLVL.

J is TRBJ2-2 and V is TRBV28, with 7 nucleotides matching TRBD1. The length of the CDR3 is 16 residues. CDR1 is MDHEN, CDR2 SYDVKM, per germline. With 8 bases clipped from V and 2 bases from J, the junction kept 11 bases outside the gene matches. The CDR3, as DNA: TGTGCCAGCCTGTTCCCCGGGACAGAAAACACCGGGGAGCTGTTTTTT. As protein: CASLFPGTENTGELFF.

This rearrangement joins TRBV29-1 to TRBJ2-3, with 11 nucleotides matching TRBD2. J gave up 4 bases and V 3 bases, and 6 bases lay outside the gene matches. Germline values: CDR1 SQVTM, CDR2 ANQGSEA. The CDR3 consists of 15 residues. This CDR3 is CSVDQLAGAPDTQYF. The CDR3 DNA sequence: TGCAGCGTTGATCAACTAGCGGGAGCGCCAGATACGCAGTATTTT.

The chain joins TRBV28 to TRBJ2-4; 9 bases are shared with TRBD2. Germline values: CDR1 MDHEN, CDR2 SYDVKM. This CDR3 region has 18 residues. After removal of 4 bases from V and 2 bases from J, the junction contained 12 bases not matched to a gene. CDR3 nucleotides: TGTGCCAGCAGTTCCTCCCGGCGGGGGGGCTGGACCAAAAACATTCAGTACTTC. This codes for CASSSSRRGGWTKNIQYF.

V gene TRBV28 combines with J gene TRBJ1-2; 7 nucleotides align to TRBD1. CDR3 length: 12 residues. The V gene's germline CDR1 is MDHEN and CDR2 SYDVKM. Germline trimming cut 5 bases from V and 5 bases from J; bases unmatched to any gene: 2. This CDR3 is CASSGTDYGYTF. The CDR3 coding sequence is TGTGCCAGCAGTGGGACAGATTATGGCTACACCTTC.

CDR3 coding DNA: TGTGCCAGCAGCTTAGTGTCCCGTGTCCCCCCGTACAATGAGCAGTTCTTC. It is translated as CASSLVSRVPPYNEQFF. The chain joins TRBV7-2 to TRBJ2-1, with D unresolved. The CDR3 totals 17 residues. V shed 1 base and J shed 4 bases, with 17 bases lying between them. Germline CDR1 and CDR2: SGHTA and FQGNSA.

V is TRBV5-6 and J is TRBJ2-7; the match to TRBD1 covers 7 bases. This CDR3 is 13 amino acids long. Trimming cost V 4 bases and J 5 bases; bases outside gene matches: 6. Looked up from germline, CDR1 is SGHDT and CDR2 is YYEEEE. The CDR3 protein is CASSDTGAHEQYF. CDR3 DNA sequence: TGTGCCAGCAGCGATACAGGGGCCCACGAGCAGTACTTC. Full variable domain (outside the CDR3, taken from reference TRBV5-6 and TRBJ2-7): DAGVTQSPTHLIKTRGQQVTLRCSPKSGHDTVSWYQQALGQGPQFIFQYYEEEERQRGNFPDRFSGHQFPNYSSELNVNALLLGDSALYLCASSDTGAHEQYFGPGTRLTVT.

The rearrangement links TRBV19 to TRBJ1-2; D gene uncertain. The V gene lost 6 bases and the J gene lost 4 bases, with 12 bases spanning the gap. Germline values: CDR1 LNHDA, CDR2 SQIVND (reference sequence). The CDR3 sequence is 13 residues long. This chain's CDR3 is CASRKGVSYGYTF. The CDR3, as DNA: TGTGCCAGTAGGAAGGGAGTAAGCTATGGCTACACCTTC.

The V and J genes are TRBV12-5 and TRBJ1-1, with 8 nucleotides matching TRBD1. Germline V gives CDR1 LGHNT, CDR2 FRNRAP. This CDR3 contains 17 residues. The junction had 8 bases not matched to a gene; V was cut back by 1 base and J by 1 base. This CDR3 reads CASGLGQGFGRNTEAFF. The CDR3 nucleotides read TGTGCTAGTGGTTTGGGACAGGGGTTCGGTCGGAACACTGAAGCTTTCTTT.

The chain has TRBV10-3 and TRBJ1-2, with D possibly matching TRBD1 (6 bases). The CDR3 totals 16 residues. Looked up from germline, CDR1 is ENHRY and CDR2 is SYGVKD. V dropped 0 bases and J dropped 0 bases, with 11 bases sitting between them. The CDR3 protein is CAISESWGQANYGYTF. The CDR3 region has the DNA TGTGCCATCAGTGAGTCGTGGGGACAAGCTAACTATGGCTACACCTTC.

The chain links TRBV10-3 to TRBJ2-7; D is perhaps TRBD2 (6 bases). In germline, CDR1 is ENHRY, CDR2 SYGVKD. V lost 6 bases and J 3 bases, leaving 15 bases between the germline ends. The CDR3 has 14 residues. In DNA form, the CDR3 reads TGTGCCATCAGGGAGACGGGGGAGCACTACGAGCAGTACTTC. It translates to CAIRETGEHYEQYF.

In this sample, this clone turned up once. The rearrangement links TRBV6-1 to TRBJ1-5; a weak D match, TRBD1 (6 bases). The V end was cut by 1 base, the J end by 2 bases, with 15 bases between. CDR3 size: 17 residues. CDR1 is MNHNS and CDR2 is SASEGT in the germline V gene. The CDR3 spells CASSEVDPEGGNQPQHF. The CDR3 DNA is TGTGCCAGCAGTGAAGTCGACCCCGAGGGGGGCAATCAGCCCCAGCATTTT.

The chain employs TRBV11-2 and TRBJ2-7; 9 bases agree with TRBD2. Germline V gene sequence: CDR1 SGHAT, CDR2 FQNNGV. V was pared by 5 bases and J by 6 bases, with 11 bases of the junction left unmatched. The CDR3 contains 15 residues. The CDR3 coding sequence is TGTGCCAGCAGCCAGACTCTAGCGGGAAGTGTCGAGCAGTACTTC. Translating gives CASSQTLAGSVEQYF.

The chain employs TRBV30 and TRBJ1-5; D perhaps matches TRBD1 (5 bases). The CDR3 runs 14 residues. V lost 0 bases, J lost 3 bases, and 9 bases lay in between. Germline V gene sequence: CDR1 GTSNPN, CDR2 SVGIG (reference sequence). CDR3 residues: CAWSVGEANQPQHF. In DNA form, the CDR3 reads TGTGCCTGGAGTGTAGGGGAGGCCAATCAGCCCCAGCATTTT.

The rearrangement uses TRBV7-2 and TRBJ2-5; 8 bases are a match to TRBD2. The CDR3 runs 14 residues. Trimming cost V 1 base and J 5 bases; bases outside gene matches: 3. The germline V gene has CDR1 SGHTA and CDR2 FQGNSA. The CDR3 reads CASSLGASGETQYF. Here the CDR3 DNA reads TGTGCCAGCAGCTTAGGGGCTAGCGGGGAGACCCAGTACTTC. The full variable domain, its missing parts supplied by reference TRBV7-2 and TRBJ2-5, is GAGVSQSPSNKVTEKGKDVELRCDPISGHTALYWYRQSLGQGLEFLIYFQGNSAPDKSGLPSDRFSAERTGGSVSTLTIQRTQQEDSAVYLCASSLGASGETQYFGPGTRLLVL.

The DNA for the CDR3 is TGTGCCAGCAGCCAACTCCGGGGTATCACTGAAGCTTTCTTT. As protein: CASSQLRGITEAFF. The genes are TRBV4-2 and TRBJ1-1; D remains ambiguous. There are 14 residues in the CDR3. Germline V lookup: CDR1 LGHNA, CDR2 YNFKEQ. The V end lost 2 bases, the J end lost 4 bases, and 11 bases lay between the germline ends.

The V call is TRBV7-9, the J call TRBJ1-1, with D possibly being TRBD1 (5 bases). Germline V lookup: CDR1 SEHNR, CDR2 FQNEAQ (reference sequence). This CDR3 contains 15 residues. V lost 6 bases to trimming and J lost 0 bases, with 14 bases between them. The CDR3 DNA reads as TGTGCCAGCAGTCAGATGAGACAGATGAACACTGAAGCTTTCTTT. It translates to CASSQMRQMNTEAFF.

The gene calls are TRBV6-5 and TRBJ2-5; D gene uncertain. TRBJ2-7 matches the DNA end more closely, so the J call is doubtful. CDR3 length equals 13 residues. CDR1 is MNHEY and CDR2 is SVGAGI in the germline V gene. The DNA for the CDR3 is TGTGCCAGCAGTTACAGAGACTCCTACGAGCAGTACTTC. This translates into CASSYRDSYEQYF.

The V call is TRBV7-3, the J call TRBJ2-2; 14 bases align to TRBD2. This CDR3 is 21 amino acids long. V shed 8 bases, J shed 3 bases, and the junction held 20 bases outside the gene matches. Per germline, CDR1 SGHTA and CDR2 FQGTGA. Written as DNA, the CDR3 is TGTGCCAGCGGCCGCCCCGGACCGGGACTAGCGGGAGTAGGGGACACCGGGGAGCTGTTTTTT. Its protein product is CASGRPGPGLAGVGDTGELFF. The whole variable domain, filled in from reference TRBV7-3 and TRBJ2-2, reads GAGVSQTPSNKVTEKGKYVELRCDPISGHTALYWYRQSLGQGPEFLIYFQGTGAADDSGLPNDRFFAVRPEGSVSTLKIQRTERGDSAVYLCASGRPGPGLAGVGDTGELFFGEGSRLTVL.